One TCR beta chain is described in this entry. Its antigen has not been determined. A much larger clone differs by one base, so this may be a read error. Library generation was performed with multiplex PCR. The instrument given in TCRdb is Illumina HiSeq 4000. iRepertoire HTBI primers and Arm-PCR amplification of CDR3 regions were used to construct TCR beta libraries. Gel purification was performed on PCR products prior to sequencing. Concerning the study's data processing: Gene usage analysis of CDR3 amino acid clonotypes relied on the 55 to 80 TRBV and around 14 TRBJ segments identified across samples. COPE and FqMerger were used to merge filtered high-quality paired reads into contigs. BLAST was used to align contigs to the IMGT TRBV, TRBD and TRBJ reference genes, and CDR3 was defined following IMGT. Clonotypes above 0.1% frequency were classified as highly expanded clones. Shannon entropy served as the measure of repertoire diversity, while the Gini coefficient captured V-J evenness. A clonotype found in more than one individual was treated as public. TCRdb trimmed the raw reads at Q25, called clones with MiXCR and kept productive beta chains. Here each entry gathers all rows of one CDR3 protein and keeps the most common genes and DNA. TCRdb assigned the V and J calls; the authors' analysis was not used. The sample yields roughly 420,000 distinct CDR3 sequences; 14% were counted once. The ten largest clonotypes hold about a sixth of the sample.

The data derive from a study of regulatory T cells in long-lasting Graves disease (dated by TCRdb to the early 2020s). Study-wide context: Newly diagnosed Graves' disease patients had taken antithyroid drugs for less than 3 months. Peripheral blood TCR sequencing and RNA sequencing compared persistent Graves' disease patients with newly diagnosed Graves' disease patients. The study was conducted in China and was registered as a clinical trial. A total of some 35 samples underwent TCR sequencing, from roughly 13 patients with persistent Graves' disease and some 20 patients with newly diagnosed Graves' disease.

The germline V gene supplies CDR1 SNHLY and CDR2 FYNNEI. The CDR3 goes from the cysteine to the phenylalanine over 14 residues. Of the read, only the CDR3 DNA is kept; its 42 bases are in frame from base 1. Overall results and qualifications from the work: Compared with newly diagnosed patients, patients with persistent Graves' disease had lower TCR Shannon entropy and fewer highly expanded clones, which suggests clonal expansion. As a limitation, the authors acknowledged that the small sample size may reduce accuracy. Only peripheral blood was studied, because thyroid tissue, the primary lesion, was inaccessible. Sequencing and analysis were restricted to the TCR beta chain. A larger number of public clonotypes was shared among persistent patients (approximately 2,600) than among newly diagnosed patients (around 970). Preferential use of TRBV28, TRBJ1-2 and TRBJ2-5 was observed in persistent disease, whereas TRBV20-1 and TRBJ2-1 were favored in newly diagnosed disease.

According to the study, the label for this sample's time point signals: newly diagnosed GD, antithyroid drugs for less than 3 months. For both TCR sequencing and RNA sequencing, RNA was extracted from PBMCs using TRIzol. The diagnosis of Graves' disease was made according to American Thyroid Association guidelines. Patients were recruited from an endocrinology department in Xi'an, China. Each patient gave approximately 10 milliliters of peripheral blood, collected in an EDTA anticoagulant tube. Ficoll Paque Plus density gradient separation was used to isolate PBMCs, and no further T cell sorting was done. An Agilent 2100 Bioanalyzer and agarose gel were used to assess RNA quality, and a NanoDrop 2000 was used to measure RNA concentration. These data were likewise used in another study, on T cells in Graves' hyperthyroidism and ophthalmopathy. The second investigation adds: A patient counted as having stable Graves' hyperthyroidism if no progression to ophthalmopathy occurred over 18 months of follow-up. Hyperthyroidism patients were aged 18 to 65 years and newly diagnosed, with disease duration of less than 2 months. Patients with uncontrolled infections, other autoimmune diseases, pregnancy or lactation were excluded. Clinical symptoms, serum thyroxine and TRAb, thyroid ultrasound, and orbital computed tomography formed the basis for the diagnoses. The first round of RT-PCR for the TCR CDR3 was performed with the HTBI primer set and the Qiagen OneStep RT-PCR kit. Most expanded thyroid clonotypes (frequency above 0.001) were also found in blood, which suggests that blood repertoires may mirror thyroid immune responses. A 13 V-J signature model separated ophthalmopathy from stable hyperthyroidism, with 87.88% sensitivity and about 81% specificity in cross-validation and 80%/75% in testing. During validation, the model predicted progression to ophthalmopathy a median of about 6.3 months ahead of onset, with more than 60% sensitivity and around 73% specificity. To identify TCR V-J signatures that set the groups apart, the researchers used a discovery cohort of about a hundred patients, made up of 43 with Graves' ophthalmopathy and some 60 with stable Graves' hyperthyroidism. An independent validation cohort of under 20 hyperthyroidism patients and about 15 patients who later progressed to ophthalmopathy tested prospective prediction of ophthalmopathy. The 100 or so discovery patients were randomly split 7:3 into training and test sets. In about 6 Graves' hyperthyroidism patients, the study also compared T-cell repertoires from thyroid tissue with T-cell repertoires from blood. Once sampling was done, hyperthyroidism patients were given methimazole at a starting dose of 30 mg daily, whereas ophthalmopathy patients were given high-dose intravenous methylprednisolone. The libraries were constructed in a second round of multiplex PCR and then size-selected and purified. Libraries were sequenced paired-end with 100 bp reads on an Illumina HiSeq2000. Raw data were processed with SOAPnuke, discarding reads with adapters, uncalled bases, mean Phred below 15, or no exact constant-primer or identifier match. High-quality paired reads were merged with COPE v1.2.5, and unique nucleotide sequences were defined as clonotypes. MiTCR v1.1 was used to align the clonotypes against IMGT TRBV, TRBD and TRBJ reference segments. Analysis was restricted to V-J combinations with a frequency above 0.0001, which covered roughly 99% of repertoires. A TCS score was defined as the ratio between F50 (clonal expansion) and ExV (chaos), using BLOSUM62-based TCRdist between CDR3 peptides within each V-J. Welch's t-statistics and random forest reduced around 520 V-J features to roughly 13, which were used in a naive Bayes classifier (R e1071). Sample size was not statistically predetermined, and investigators were not blinded to group allocation. The paper describes TCR Vbeta CDR3 sequencing of 140 or so peripheral blood samples, made up of 43 ophthalmopathy patients, some 80 hyperthyroidism patients and approximately 17 progressor patients.

Sample: peripheral blood mononuclear cells (PBMCs), taken at new diagnosis, from a patient treated with antithyroid drugs. The V and J genes are TRBV2 and TRBJ2-2; a tentative D match to TRBD2 spans 6 bases. The TCR comes from a woman aged 45-65 years with Graves disease. Donor details come from another sample of the same person, matched by shared clones. The DNA reads TGTGCCAGCAGACCGGGACTCCTCACCGGGGAGCCGTTTTTT. It codes for CASRPGLLTGEPFF.